This T cell receptor (beta chain) was profiled in a study of monozygotic twins with inflammatory bowel disease (dated by TCRdb to about 2019). Describing the broader study: A total of roughly 28 monozygotic twin pairs were included in the full study, comprising nine German pairs (four IBD-concordant, five IBD-discordant) and 19 IBD-discordant Danish pairs. Each individual had, on average, about 151 000 unique TCRalpha sequences and 181 000 unique TCRbeta sequences available for analysis. The search for disease-associated traits relied mainly on comparing, within discordant pairs, IBD patients with their genetically identical healthy co-twins.

CDR1 and CDR2, looked up from the germline V gene, are KGHDR and SFDVKD. Including the terminal cysteine and phenylalanine, the CDR3 comprises 15 residues. Only the protein is available. A word on this clonotype: Its antigen is unknown.

What the study reported, not specific to this receptor: Because patients were on differing immunosuppressive treatments, the repertoires may have picked up extra background noise and inter-individual variability. Repertoire similarity did not differ between concordant and discordant twins, which could be due to limited statistical power. The analysis was unable to tell different T cell subtypes apart. Fewer clonotypes were shared with other individuals by IBD patients than by healthy twins, most markedly in patients showing signs of disease activity. Measured by the inverse Simpson index, TCRbeta repertoire diversity was lower in IBD patients than in their healthy co-twins. No single strong signal or clonotype linked to IBD turned up in the results, so the idea that one exists was not supported.

From each donor, a roughly 2.5 ml peripheral blood sample was drawn into PAXgene tubes and stored at -80 degrees C. Without T cell sorting, total RNA was isolated from whole blood using the PAXgene blood miRNA kit on an automated QIAcube. Deep TCRalpha and TCRbeta repertoire profiling with unique molecular barcoding was performed on peripheral blood of monozygotic twin pairs concordant or discordant for inflammatory bowel disease. Smoking habits were recorded for all twin pairs, and each individual was classified as a current, former or never smoker. Library construction relied on 5' RACE. The input for every TCR library was around 3,600 ng of total RNA. For each sample, cDNA synthesis with SMARTScribe reverse transcriptase was split into eight separate reactions. During cDNA synthesis, template switching was used to introduce unique molecular identifiers that contained a 6-nucleotide sample barcode. Two nested PCRs of roughly 16 and 10 cycles amplified the TCRalpha and TCRbeta cDNA, and bead purification followed each PCR. Before amplification, the cDNA was treated with uracil DNA-glycosylase and purified using the QIAquick PCR purification kit. The second PCR was the step at which Illumina TruSeq-compatible adapters and sample-specific barcodes were added. Library quality and concentration were assessed using TapeStation and Qubit, and about 5 ng of each library was pooled. The pooled libraries were sequenced with 2 x 100 bp reads and custom sequencing primers on an Illumina HiSeq2500 single-index Rapid Run. Concerning the study's data processing: UMI-based consensus assembly with MiGEC version 1.2.6 was used to correct PCR and sequencing errors. MiXCR version 2.1.1 handled V(D)J alignment, clonotype assembly and CDR3 extraction. Gene usage, clonotype sharing and MAIT/NKT TCR abundance were normalised by analysing the top 1000, 10 000 and 20 000 clonotypes per sample. Diversity was computed as the inverse Simpson index with the vegan R package after downsampling to 27 000 UMIs. Paired Mann-Whitney U tests on discordant twin pairs were used, with Benjamini-Hochberg multiple-testing correction. After reprocessing by TCRdb, each CDR3 protein sequence is one entry, and no DNA is given. The V and J calls and clone size come from TCRdb's table, not from the authors' own analysis. The table for this sample records approximately 300,000 distinct CDR3 sequences. Approximately 5.4% of the sample goes to the ten largest clones.

The chain is assembled from TRBV24-1 and TRBJ2-2. This receptor was taken from a human donor with ulcerative colitis or Crohn's disease, or a healthy co-twin of an affected twin (not recorded which). Sequencing was done on a sample of blood. CDR3 region: CATGDPNAGTGELFF.